These 23 T cell receptor beta chains originate from one sample sequenced in a study of CD8+ T cells in alopecia areata (dated by TCRdb to 2017 to 2018). Interpreted using the paper, the treatment or condition label stands for: oral pan-JAK inhibitor, 5-10 mg twice daily. Libraries were constructed by the immunoSEQ multiplex PCR assay. RNA was extracted from all samples and reverse transcribed into cDNA, which served as template for TCR sequencing. This is the immuneACCESS table as TCRdb keeps it, with only in-frame sequences that have V and J called. A part of the clones is gone; compared with another copy, unresolved V genes explain less than half, and the rest is unexplained. A total of some 180,000 clones appear in this sample, around 51% of them only once. The ten largest clonotypes hold about 9.4% of the sample. The specimen was CD8+ T cells sorted from blood, collected around week 54, from a patient treated with tofacitinib. Receptor source: a human donor with alopecia areata.

A few counts support this clone. The V call is TRBV9, the J call TRBJ2-3; tentative D call: TRBD2 (6 bases). From germline, CDR1 is SGDLS and CDR2 YYNGEE. Trimming removed 2 bases from V and 2 bases from J, with 18 bases in between. This CDR3 comprises 17 residues. The CDR3 DNA follows: TGTGCCAGCAGCGTTTCGGACTATCAAGGCTCCACAGATACGCAGTATTTT. Residues: CASSVSDYQGSTDTQYF.

V is TRBV27 and J is TRBJ1-6, with TRBD1 matching over 8 bases. V shed 5 bases, J shed 8 bases, and the junction held 5 bases outside the gene matches. The CDR3 loop spans 14 amino acids. CDR1 MNHEY and CDR2 SMNVEV come from the germline V gene (reference sequence). The CDR3 protein is CASSPTGEDSPLHF. The CDR3 region has the DNA TGTGCCAGCAGTCCGACAGGGGAGGATTCACCCCTCCACTTT.

The chain carries TRBV19 and TRBJ1-3; no firm D call. The CDR3 runs to 16 residues. V lost 4 bases to trimming and J lost 0 bases, with 13 bases between them. Germline V gene sequence: CDR1 LNHDA, CDR2 SQIVND (reference sequence). The chain's CDR3 is CASSRSRLSSGNTIYF. CDR3 coding DNA: TGTGCCAGTAGTAGAAGTCGACTGAGCTCTGGAAACACCATATATTTT. Full variable domain (missing parts from reference TRBV19 and TRBJ1-3): DGGITQSPKYLFRKEGQNVTLSCEQNLNHDAMYWYRQDPGQGLRLIYYSQIVNDFQKGDIAEGYSVSREKKESFPLTVTSAQKNPTAFYLCASSRSRLSSGNTIYFGEGSWLTVV.

This clone was detected a few times. V gene TRBV21-1 combines with J gene TRBJ2-2; TRBD1, the table's D call, was not compared with the DNA. TRBV21-1 is shown as a pseudogene. The CDR3 has 15 residues. This CDR3 is CASSPPRGGSGELFF. CDR3 coding DNA: TGTGCCAGCAGTCCTCCTCGAGGGGGCTCCGGGGAGCTGTTTTTT.

This clone has just a few counts. The chain joins TRBV5-1 to TRBJ1-6, with D uncertain. V lost 5 bases and J 9 bases, leaving 9 bases between the germline ends. The CDR3 is 12 amino acids. Germline V gene data show CDR1 as SGHRS and CDR2 as YFSETQ. The CDR3 sequence is CASRMGSSPLHF. The CDR3 DNA follows: TGCGCCAGCAGAATGGGGAGTTCACCCCTCCACTTT.

This clone was observed a handful of times. The chain joins TRBV29-1 to TRBJ2-7, with a possible D match to TRBD2 (6 bases). The V gene lost 4 bases and the J gene lost 4 bases, with 20 bases spanning the gap. The CDR3 contains 15 residues. Germline V gives CDR1 SQVTM, CDR2 ANQGSEA. CDR3 DNA: TGCAGCGTTGGAGGGACTCTCGGGGAGTTTTACGAGCAGTACTTC. This translates into CSVGGTLGEFYEQYF.

This chain uses TRBV15 with TRBJ2-7; TRBD2 is a possible D gene (5 bases). Trimming removed 5 bases at V and 3 bases at J, with 5 bases between. Germline lookup yields CDR1 LNHNV and CDR2 YYDKDF (reference sequence). CDR3 length equals 11 residues. The CDR3 region has the DNA TGTGCCACCAGCGGAGGCTACGAGCAGTACTTC. It specifies CATSGGYEQYF.

The V and J genes are TRBV30 and TRBJ2-5, with TRBD2 matching over 9 bases. The germline CDR1 and CDR2 sequences are GTSNPN and SVGIG (reference sequence). Trimming cost V 0 bases and J 4 bases; bases outside gene matches: 3. CDR3 size: 14 residues. The CDR3: CAWSVRGGAETQYF. Written as DNA, the CDR3 is TGTGCCTGGAGTGTACGCGGGGGGGCAGAGACCCAGTACTTC.

The chain recombines TRBV14 with TRBJ1-1; TRBD1 is a possible D gene (6 bases). This CDR3 region has 16 residues. V was cut by 4 bases and J by 1 base, with 16 bases left in between. Germline assignment: CDR1 SGHDN and CDR2 FVKESK. DNA for the CDR3: TGTGCCAGCAGCCCCGTGCTGGGGGGCAAGAACACTGAAGCTTTCTTT. It codes for CASSPVLGGKNTEAFF. Variable domain in full (rest from reference TRBV14 and TRBJ1-1): EAGVTQFPSHSVIEKGQTVTLRCDPISGHDNLYWYRRVMGKEIKFLLHFVKESKQDESGMPNNRFLAERTGGTYSTLKVQPAELEDSGVYFCASSPVLGGKNTEAFFGQGTRLTVV.

J is TRBJ1-5 and V is TRBV30, with TRBD1 as a possible D gene (5 bases). V lost 2 bases, J lost 4 bases, and 12 bases lay in between. The CDR3 runs 14 residues. Germline CDR1 is GTSNPN and CDR2 is SVGIG (reference sequence). The CDR3 reads CAWSPGTGNQPQHF. The CDR3 region has the DNA TGTGCCTGGAGTCCCGGGACCGGGAATCAGCCCCAGCATTTT.

This chain uses TRBV2 with TRBJ1-1; no firm D call. Germline CDR1 and CDR2: SNHLY and FYNNEI. Trimming cost V 2 bases and J 1 base, with 11 bases left between them. CDR3 length: 15 residues. CDR3 nucleotides: TGTGCCAGCAGTGAATTGGGTCACACGAACACTGAAGCTTTCTTT. Its translation is CASSELGHTNTEAFF.

This chain uses TRBV4-1 with TRBJ1-5; D perhaps matches TRBD1 (5 bases). Germline loops: CDR1 MGHRA, CDR2 YSYEKL. Between the trimmed V and J ends, which lost 0 bases and 7 bases, there was a span of 7 bases. The length of the CDR3 is 13 residues. The CDR3 sequence: CASSQEGQQPQHF. The CDR3 DNA is TGCGCCAGCAGCCAAGAGGGGCAGCAGCCCCAGCATTTT.

The chain is built from TRBV5-4 and TRBJ1-6; possible D gene TRBD1, 6 bases. V was pared by 0 bases and J by 1 base, with 8 bases between. Germline V lookup: CDR1 SGHNT, CDR2 YYREEE (reference sequence). The CDR3 spans 16 residues. CDR3 sequence reads: CASSLGGPSYNSPLHF. The CDR3 DNA sequence: TGTGCCAGCAGCTTGGGGGGGCCTTCCTATAATTCACCCCTCCACTTT.

This chain links TRBV4-3 with TRBJ1-2; a possible D gene is TRBD1 (5 bases). Germline-derived CDR1 and CDR2 are LGHNA and YSLEER. The CDR3 is 21 residues long. V was trimmed by 1 base and J by 0 bases, leaving 27 bases between them. The CDR3 here is CASSQGGRTRIFIVANYGYTF. CDR3 bases: TGCGCCAGCAGCCAAGGGGGACGGACCCGGATCTTTATAGTTGCTAACTATGGCTACACCTTC.

In its sample, this clone was seen once. A far larger clone lies a single base away; this is likely a read error. Other DNA sequences of this sample code for an identical CDR3. The genes are TRBV30 and TRBJ2-7; TRBD1 agrees at 10 bases. Germline lookup yields CDR1 GTSNPN and CDR2 SVGIG (reference sequence). This CDR3 comprises 14 residues. This CDR3 is CAWTPGTGVQEQYF. For the CDR3, the DNA is TGTGCGTGGACTCCAGGGACAGGGGTTCAGGAGCAGTACTTC.

The sample holds a few counts of this clone. This rearrangement joins TRBV14 to TRBJ1-3; TRBD1 might be the D (5 bases). The CDR3 is 13 residues long. Looked up from germline, CDR1 is SGHDN and CDR2 is FVKESK. Trimming took 4 bases from V and 7 from J, leaving 11 bases between them. The chain's CDR3 is CASSPRDSNTIYF. DNA for the CDR3: TGTGCCAGCAGCCCGAGGGACTCGAACACCATATATTTT.

The table lists this clone with a few counts. The chain carries TRBV7-9 and TRBJ2-7; no clear D gene. CDR3 length: 17 residues. V lost 1 base, J lost 0 bases, and 16 bases lay in between. Germline V gives CDR1 SEHNR, CDR2 FQNEAQ (reference sequence). CDR3 DNA sequence: TGTGCCAGCAGCTTAGGTTCGGAAGGGCAGGTCTCCTACGAGCAGTACTTC. This gives the protein CASSLGSEGQVSYEQYF.

In this sample, this clone turned up a few times. V and J are TRBV7-9 and TRBJ2-2; 7 nucleotides match TRBD2. The germline V gene has CDR1 SEHNR and CDR2 FQNEAQ (reference sequence). V was pared by 6 bases and J by 2 bases, with 6 bases of the junction left unmatched. The CDR3 length is 15 residues. The chain's CDR3 is CASSRDYPNTGELFF. CDR3 DNA: TGTGCCAGCAGTCGGGACTACCCAAACACCGGGGAGCTGTTTTTT.

The chain couples TRBV19 to TRBJ2-7; D remains ambiguous. Germline V gene data show CDR1 as LNHDA and CDR2 as SQIVND (reference sequence). Trimming shortened V by 4 bases and J by 3 bases, and 7 bases separated the two germline ends. This CDR3 has 12 residues. Here the CDR3 reads CASSKDGYEQYF. The CDR3 region has the DNA TGTGCCAGTAGTAAGGACGGCTACGAGCAGTACTTC.

This clone was counted a few times. The chain uses TRBV4-1 and TRBJ2-7; maybe TRBD2 (7 bases). Germline assignment: CDR1 MGHRA and CDR2 YSYEKL. V dropped 3 bases and J dropped 5 bases, with 17 bases sitting between them. The CDR3 is 15 residues long. This CDR3 reads CASSQNGGSGDEQYF. For the CDR3, the DNA is TGCGCCAGCAGCCAGAACGGGGGCAGCGGGGACGAGCAGTACTTC.

The V call is TRBV5-6, the J call TRBJ2-7, with D maybe TRBD2 (5 bases). The germline V and J ends were trimmed by 3 bases and 5 bases, with 15 bases remaining between them. CDR3 length: 14 residues. Per germline, CDR1 SGHDT and CDR2 YYEEEE. The CDR3 spells CASSSPGQRDEQYF. The CDR3 region has the DNA TGTGCCAGCAGCTCCCCGGGCCAGAGGGACGAGCAGTACTTC.

The chain links TRBV6-5 to TRBJ1-1; 9 bases align to TRBD1. CDR1 is MNHEY, CDR2 SVGAGI, per germline. This CDR3 has 16 residues. V lost 2 bases, J lost 5 bases, and 9 bases stayed unmatched. CDR3: CASSYPSGTGWTEAFF. Here the CDR3 DNA reads TGTGCCAGCAGTTACCCCTCCGGGACAGGGTGGACTGAAGCTTTCTTT.

This rearrangement joins TRBV27 to TRBJ1-2; D gene uncertain. Germline-derived CDR1 and CDR2 are MNHEY and SMNVEV (reference sequence). This CDR3 has 13 amino acids. Between the trimmed V and J ends, which lost 5 bases and 3 bases, there was a span of 10 bases. CDR3: CASSKDGDYGYTF. The CDR3 DNA is TGTGCCAGCAGTAAAGACGGCGACTATGGCTACACCTTC.